This T cell receptor beta chain was retrieved from a study of molecular identifiers for immune sequencing clone quantification. A single record per CDR3 protein comes from TCRdb applying MiXCR to the PCR reads. The table has about 510,000 distinct CDR3 sequences, around 21% seen once; the top ten hold around 0.86%. The CDR3 spans 13 residues. Trimming took 6 bases from V and 0 from J, leaving 11 bases between them. CDR1 and CDR2 (germline): DFQATT, SNEGSKA (reference sequence). This receptor was obtained from a human donor in good health. Some libraries in this study had Jurkat cell RNA spiked in. The V gene is TRBV20-1, the J gene TRBJ1-2; D gene ambiguous. Sample: naive CD8+ T cells from blood, with Jurkat cell RNA spiked in. Described subset: FACS-sorted CD8+CD4-CCR7+CD45RA+ naive T cells. This CDR3 reads CSAKTPSNYGYTF. In DNA form, the CDR3 reads TGCAGTGCGAAGACACCTTCTAACTATGGCTACACCTTC.